A selection of T cell receptor beta chains follows, all from one sample in a study of technical replicates of blood from several donors. Assay used: immunoSEQ multiplex PCR; TCRdb lists only in-frame clones, some missing. In the table there are roughly 71,000 clones, over 85% of which are singletons. The sample comprised T cells isolated from PBMCs. Source of these receptors: a human donor in good health. Both conserved end residues are part of each CDR3. The D gene is left open where the match is weak.

V,J,D,CDR3,DNA
TRBV29-1,TRBJ2-7,TRBD2,CSVEVASGRPFYYEQYF,TGCAGCGTTGAAGTCGCTAGCGGGAGGCCCTTTTACTACGAGCAGTACTTC
TRBV7-3,TRBJ2-5,NA,CASSPTRGPTISFGTQYF,TGTGCCAGCAGCCCGACCAGAGGCCCCACGATAAGTTTTGGGACCCAGTACTTC
TRBV19,TRBJ2-1,TRBD2,CASSGLAGYEQFF,TGTGCCAGTTCAGGACTAGCGGGATATGAGCAGTTCTTC
TRBV4-1,TRBJ2-1,NA,CASSQVGTFNEQFF,TGCGCCAGCAGCCAAGTAGGGACTTTCAATGAGCAGTTCTTC
TRBV5-4,TRBJ1-2,TRBD1,CASSAPGQGVRNYGYTF,TGTGCCAGCAGCGCTCCGGGACAGGGGGTTCGCAACTATGGCTACACCTTC
TRBV30,TRBJ2-3,TRBD2,CAWSVEVAGGADTQYF,TGTGCCTGGAGTGTGGAAGTGGCGGGAGGGGCCGATACGCAGTATTTT
TRBV5-1,TRBJ2-1,NA,CASSLAEAPYNEQFF,TGCGCCAGCAGCTTGGCCGAAGCCCCTTACAATGAGCAGTTCTTC
TRBV5-1,TRBJ2-3,TRBD1,CASSSYRGPSTDTQYF,TGCGCCAGCAGCTCTTACAGGGGGCCTAGCACAGATACGCAGTATTTT
TRBV4-2,TRBJ2-7,NA,CASSQEGTGVSYEQYF,TGTGCCAGCAGCCAAGAGGGAACGGGGGTCTCCTACGAGCAGTACTTC
TRBV27,TRBJ2-1,TRBD2,CASSPTSGRSYEQFF,TGTGCCAGCAGTCCAACTAGCGGGAGGTCCTATGAGCAGTTCTTC
TRBV5-8,TRBJ1-4,NA,CASSFQGRNEKLFF,TGTGCCAGCAGCTTTCAGGGGCGGAATGAAAAACTGTTTTTT
TRBV7-2,TRBJ2-7,NA,CASTSAVSYEQYF,TGTGCCAGCACTAGCGCCGTCTCCTACGAGCAGTACTTC
TRBV9,TRBJ2-3,NA,CASSVLATNTDTQYF,TGTGCCAGCAGCGTACTAGCGACTAACACAGATACGCAGTATTTT
TRBV5-6,TRBJ1-1,NA,CASQRGAGRGTEAFF,TGTGCCAGCCAACGAGGGGCGGGAAGGGGCACTGAAGCTTTCTTT
TRBV5-4,TRBJ2-3,TRBD2,CASSPEVAGEGGDTQYF,TGTGCCAGCAGCCCTGAGGTAGCGGGAGAAGGTGGAGATACGCAGTATTTT
TRBV4-3,TRBJ1-2,NA,CASSQDPAGINGYTF,TGCGCCAGCAGCCAAGATCCAGCAGGAATAAATGGCTACACCTTC
TRBV12-2,TRBJ2-7,NA,CASRLPGLAGSYEQYF,TGTGCAAGTCGCTTGCCGGGACTAGCGGGATCCTACGAGCAGTACTTC
TRBV6-6,TRBJ2-3,NA,CASSYSGDTQYF,TGTGCCAGCAGTTACTCTGGCGATACGCAGTATTTT
TRBV11-3,TRBJ2-7,NA,CASSLELRDEQYF,TGTGCCAGCAGCTTAGAGTTACGGGACGAGCAGTACTTC
TRBV16,TRBJ1-1,NA,CASSQSGQGGTEAFF,TGTGCCAGCAGCCAATCTGGGCAGGGTGGCACTGAAGCTTTCTTT
TRBV7-2,TRBJ2-2,NA,CASSLLGMLNTGELFF,TGTGCCAGCAGCCTCCTCGGGATGCTAAACACCGGGGAGCTGTTTTTT
TRBV11-2,TRBJ2-2,TRBD1,CASSPQQGVSGELFF,TGTGCCAGCAGCCCCCAACAGGGGGTTTCCGGGGAGCTGTTTTTT
TRBV6-5,TRBJ2-7,TRBD1,CASSYGTGLSHEQYF,TGTGCCAGCAGTTATGGGACAGGGCTGAGCCACGAGCAGTACTTC
TRBV5-4,TRBJ1-1,NA,CASSRQGNTEAFF,TGTGCCAGCAGCCGTCAGGGAAACACTGAAGCTTTCTTT
TRBV9,TRBJ2-3,NA,CASSVEGFTDTQYF,TGTGCCAGCAGCGTAGAGGGGTTCACAGATACGCAGTATTTT
TRBV11-3,TRBJ2-7,NA,CASSLTRELGGEQYF,TGTGCCAGCAGCCTAACCCGGGAACTAGGCGGCGAGCAGTACTTC
TRBV7-3,TRBJ2-3,NA,CASSLAYTDTQYF,TGTGCCAGCAGCTTAGCCTACACAGATACGCAGTATTTT
TRBV6-4,TRBJ1-4,NA,CASSPGNNEKLFF,TGTGCCAGCAGTCCGGGAAATAATGAAAAACTGTTTTTT